The clone carrying this T cell receptor (beta chain) appeared once. This sample includes further DNA sequences coding for the same CDR3. Generated by immunoSEQ multiplex PCR, the TCRdb table keeps only in-frame clones and is missing some. Counted here are about 260,000 clones, around nine tenths occurring once; the ten biggest clones make up more than 8.5%. V was cut by 0 bases and J by 3 bases, with 9 bases left in between. Looked up from germline, CDR1 is SGHAT and CDR2 is FQNNGV. The CDR3 contains 14 residues. The sample belongs to a study of blood T cell repertoires in COVID-19. Study details: T cells, B-cell-depleted T cells, or PBMCs provided the cDNA or gDNA that served as material.

This receptor was obtained from a woman aged 65 to 85 with COVID-19, enrolled during active disease. The sample consisted of peripheral blood. J is TRBJ2-7 and V is TRBV11-2; maybe TRBD2 (5 bases). CDR3 in amino acids: CASSLDRGGYEQYF. The CDR3 DNA reads TGTGCCAGCAGCTTAGATCGGGGTGGCTACGAGCAGTACTTC. Full variable domain (remainder filled in from reference TRBV11-2 and TRBJ2-7): EAGVAQSPRYKIIEKRQSVAFWCNPISGHATLYWYQQILGQGPKLLIQFQNNGVVDDSQLPKDRFSAERLKGVDSTLKIQPAKLEDSAVYLCASSLDRGGYEQYFGPGTRLTVT.